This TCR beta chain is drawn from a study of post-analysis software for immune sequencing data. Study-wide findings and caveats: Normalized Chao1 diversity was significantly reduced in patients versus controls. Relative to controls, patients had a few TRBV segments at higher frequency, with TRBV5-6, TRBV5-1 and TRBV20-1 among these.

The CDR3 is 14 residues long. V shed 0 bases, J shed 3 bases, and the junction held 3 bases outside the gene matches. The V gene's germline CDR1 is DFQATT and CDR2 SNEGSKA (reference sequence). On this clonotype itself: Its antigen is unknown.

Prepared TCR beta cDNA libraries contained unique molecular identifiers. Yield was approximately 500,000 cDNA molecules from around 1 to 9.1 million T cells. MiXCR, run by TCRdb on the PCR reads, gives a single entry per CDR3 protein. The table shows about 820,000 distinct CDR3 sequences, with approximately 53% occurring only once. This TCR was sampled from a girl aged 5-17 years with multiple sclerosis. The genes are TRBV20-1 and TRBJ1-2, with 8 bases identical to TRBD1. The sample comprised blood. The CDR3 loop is CSARETGAYYGYTF. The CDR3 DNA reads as TGCAGTGCTAGAGAGACAGGGGCCTACTATGGCTACACCTTC.